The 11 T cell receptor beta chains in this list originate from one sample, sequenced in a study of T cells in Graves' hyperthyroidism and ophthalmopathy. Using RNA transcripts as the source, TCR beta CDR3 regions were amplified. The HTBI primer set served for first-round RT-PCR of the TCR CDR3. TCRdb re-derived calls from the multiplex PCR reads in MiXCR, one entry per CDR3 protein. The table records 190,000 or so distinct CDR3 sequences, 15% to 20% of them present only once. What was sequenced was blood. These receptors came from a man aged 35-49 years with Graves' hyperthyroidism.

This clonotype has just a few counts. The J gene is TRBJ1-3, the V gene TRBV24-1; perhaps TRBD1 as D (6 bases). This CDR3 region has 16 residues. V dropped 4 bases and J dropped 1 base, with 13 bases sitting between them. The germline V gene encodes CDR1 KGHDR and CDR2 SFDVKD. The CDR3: CATSDPGTNSGNTIYF. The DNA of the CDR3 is TGTGCCACCAGTGACCCCGGGACAAATTCTGGAAACACCATATATTTT.

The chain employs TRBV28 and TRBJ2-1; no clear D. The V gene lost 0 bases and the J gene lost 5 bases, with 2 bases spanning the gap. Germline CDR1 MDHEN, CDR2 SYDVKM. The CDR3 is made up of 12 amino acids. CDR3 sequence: CASSLWDNEQFF. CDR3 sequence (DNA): TGTGCCAGCAGTTTATGGGACAATGAGCAGTTCTTC.

CDR3 nucleotides: TGTGCCAGCAGCGTCGAGGGGGAAGGCTACACCTTC. This translates into CASSVEGEGYTF. V gene TRBV3-1 combines with J gene TRBJ1-2, with D possibly matching TRBD1 (6 bases). The germline gives CDR1 LGHDT, CDR2 YNNKEL (reference sequence). The V end was cut by 5 bases, the J end by 8 bases, with 12 bases between. The CDR3 has 12 amino acids.

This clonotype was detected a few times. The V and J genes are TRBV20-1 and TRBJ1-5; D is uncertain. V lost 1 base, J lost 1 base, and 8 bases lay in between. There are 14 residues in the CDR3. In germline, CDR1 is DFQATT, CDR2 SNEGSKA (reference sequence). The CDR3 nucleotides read TGCAGTGCTAGAGGAGCGGGAAGCAATCAGCCCCAGCATTTT. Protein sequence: CSARGAGSNQPQHF.

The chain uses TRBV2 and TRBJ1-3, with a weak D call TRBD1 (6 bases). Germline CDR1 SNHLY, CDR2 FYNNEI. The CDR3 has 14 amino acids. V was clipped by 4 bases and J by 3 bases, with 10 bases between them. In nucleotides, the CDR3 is TGTGCCAGCAGTGCAGCACAGGGTGGAAACACCATATATTTT. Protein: CASSAAQGGNTIYF.

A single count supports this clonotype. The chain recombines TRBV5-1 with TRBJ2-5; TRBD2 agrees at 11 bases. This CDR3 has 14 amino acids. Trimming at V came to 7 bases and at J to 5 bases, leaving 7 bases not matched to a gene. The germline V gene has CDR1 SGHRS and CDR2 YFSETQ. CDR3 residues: CASGSGLAVETQYF. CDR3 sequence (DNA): TGCGCCAGCGGCTCGGGACTAGCGGTGGAGACCCAGTACTTC.

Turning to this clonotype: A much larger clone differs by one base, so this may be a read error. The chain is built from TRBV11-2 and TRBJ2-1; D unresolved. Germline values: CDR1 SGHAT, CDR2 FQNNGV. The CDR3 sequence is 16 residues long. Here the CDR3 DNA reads TGTGCCGGCAGCTTAGTTGGGCCTCCACCCTACAATGAGCAGTTCTTC. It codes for CAGSLVGPPPYNEQFF.

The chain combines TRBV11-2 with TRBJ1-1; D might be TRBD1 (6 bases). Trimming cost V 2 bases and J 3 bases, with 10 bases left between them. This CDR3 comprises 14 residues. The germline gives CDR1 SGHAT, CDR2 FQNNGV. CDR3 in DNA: TGTGCCAGCAGCTTACGAGGGGGGTACACTGAAGCTTTCTTT. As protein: CASSLRGGYTEAFF. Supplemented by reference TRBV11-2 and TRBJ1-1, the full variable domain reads EAGVAQSPRYKIIEKRQSVAFWCNPISGHATLYWYQQILGQGPKLLIQFQNNGVVDDSQLPKDRFSAERLKGVDSTLKIQPAKLEDSAVYLCASSLRGGYTEAFFGQGTRLTVV.

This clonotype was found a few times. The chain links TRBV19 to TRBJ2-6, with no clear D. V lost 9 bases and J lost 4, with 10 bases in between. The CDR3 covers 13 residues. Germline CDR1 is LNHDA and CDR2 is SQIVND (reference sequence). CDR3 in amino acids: CASQVTGANVLTF. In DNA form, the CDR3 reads TGTGCCAGCCAGGTAACGGGGGCCAACGTCCTGACTTTC.

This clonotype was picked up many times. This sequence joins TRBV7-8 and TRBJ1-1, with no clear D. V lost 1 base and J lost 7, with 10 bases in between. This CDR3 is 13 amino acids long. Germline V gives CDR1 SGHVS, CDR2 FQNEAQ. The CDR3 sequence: CASSLDSGYEAFF. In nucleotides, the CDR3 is TGTGCCAGCAGCTTAGATTCGGGATATGAAGCTTTCTTT.

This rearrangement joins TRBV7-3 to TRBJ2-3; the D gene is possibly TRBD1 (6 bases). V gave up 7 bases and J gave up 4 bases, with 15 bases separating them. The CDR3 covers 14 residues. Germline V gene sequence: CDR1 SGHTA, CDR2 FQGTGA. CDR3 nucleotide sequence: TGTGCCAGCACCCAACCAGAGGGGGCAGATACGCAGTATTTT. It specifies CASTQPEGADTQYF.